The clone carrying this T cell receptor beta chain was seen at least ten times. Investigators amplified TCR beta CDR3 regions from RNA transcripts. First-round RT-PCR used HTBI primers; second-round multiplex PCR followed. In TCRdb, the multiplex PCR reads were re-called with MiXCR into one record per CDR3 protein. The sample consists of 350,000 or so distinct CDR3 sequences, under 20% of them appearing once. The starting material, more than 8.5 ml of fresh peripheral blood, provided the PBMCs. The sample originates from a study of Graves' ophthalmopathy and Graves' hyperthyroidism. The CDR3 loop spans 13 amino acids. Germline loops: CDR1 GTSNPN, CDR2 SVGIG (reference sequence). With 2 bases removed from V and 1 base from J, the gap between germline ends came to 8 bases.

The sequencing sample was made of peripheral blood. The chain has TRBV30 and TRBJ1-1; no reliable D call. This TCR came from an adult man with Graves' ophthalmopathy. The CDR3 region has the DNA TGTGCCTGGAGTCCGCGCCGGAACACTGAAGCTTTCTTT. Translated: CAWSPRRNTEAFF.